The following is a T cell receptor beta chain sequence with its context. Relative to the germline gene, one junction end is altered; a read error may explain this. Germline CDR1 MNHNS, CDR2 SASEGT. This CDR3 has 14 amino acids. This entry belongs to a study of blood T cells in healthy people across ages. For the second PCR, which ran for about 7 to 11 cycles, a sample-barcoded 5' primer and a J-beta primer mix were used. Tags on each cDNA molecule came from a template-switch adaptor with 12 random nucleotides. TCRdb used MiXCR to reprocess the 5' RACE reads, holding one entry per CDR3 protein. The sample consists of over 950,000 distinct CDR3 sequences, 30% to 40% of them appearing once.

Sequencing input: blood. The V call is TRBV6-1, the J call TRBJ2-7, with D unclear. The origin of this receptor is a young man in good health. Here the CDR3 reads CVSTPSTITYEQYF. In DNA, the CDR3 is TGTGTCAGCACCCCGAGCACGATCACCTACGAGCAGTACTTC.